Listed below are T cell receptor beta chains from one sample, sequenced in a study of cytomegalovirus exposure and HLA in healthy donors. Produced via immunoSEQ multiplex PCR; TCRdb's table is partial and in-frame only. The sample has 330,000 or so clones, 86% seen once. Material: PBMCs. These receptors came from a woman younger than 35 in good health and CMV-seronegative. CDR3s leave out the opening cysteine and the closing phenylalanine or tryptophan.

CDR3aa,j_gene,v_gene
ASSLGAGGSGELF,TRBJ2-2,TRBV5-6
ASGRGGQPQH,TRBJ1-5,TRBV2
ASSLGLAGDEQY,TRBJ2-7,TRBV5-4
AWSGTVNTEAF,TRBJ1-1,TRBV30
SVGTVERDYGYT,TRBJ1-2,TRBV29-1
ASSGGTAYSYEQY,TRBJ2-7,TRBV2
ASSQERGGAF,TRBJ1-1,TRBV4-3
ASSLTLSTDTQY,TRBJ2-3,TRBV27
ASSRLTSTDTQY,TRBJ2-3,TRBV2
ASSYSGSVYEQY,TRBJ2-7,TRBV6-5
ASSPDREQDTQY,TRBJ2-3,TRBV7-9
ASRRGGSDTGELF,TRBJ2-2,TRBV5-1
ASSLAWHTQY,TRBJ2-3,TRBV7-9
ASSAGGDYYEQY,TRBJ2-7,TRBV9
ASSILAGGSGELF,TRBJ2-2,TRBV9
ASSRDMGAYSYEQY,TRBJ2-7,TRBV5-5
ASSLAPDRAGYEQY,TRBJ2-7,TRBV2
ASSLGFGPNTGELF,TRBJ2-2,TRBV7-2
ASGNDRIEAF,TRBJ1-1,TRBV9
AIRNQGNSYEQY,TRBJ2-7,TRBV10-3
ASSVAGRVHEQF,TRBJ2-1,TRBV9
ASSSSSGLGDTQY,TRBJ2-3,TRBV5-1
ASSRSGQGARGNTIY,TRBJ1-3,TRBV27